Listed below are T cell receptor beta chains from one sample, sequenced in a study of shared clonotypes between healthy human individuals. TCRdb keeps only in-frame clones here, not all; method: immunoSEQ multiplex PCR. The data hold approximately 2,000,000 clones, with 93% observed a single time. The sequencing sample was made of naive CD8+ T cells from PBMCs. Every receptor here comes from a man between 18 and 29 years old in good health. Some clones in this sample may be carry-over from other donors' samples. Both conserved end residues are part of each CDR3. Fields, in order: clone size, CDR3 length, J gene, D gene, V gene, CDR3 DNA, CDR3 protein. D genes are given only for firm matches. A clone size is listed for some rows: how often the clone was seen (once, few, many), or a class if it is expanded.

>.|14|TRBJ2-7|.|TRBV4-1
TGCGCCAGCAGCCAAGTGGTAGCGGATTACGAGCAGTACTTC
CASSQVVADYEQYF
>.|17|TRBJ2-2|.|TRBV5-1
TGCGCCAGCAGCTTGGACCCACTGGGGGCCTACACCGGGGAGCTGTTTTTT
CASSLDPLGAYTGELFF
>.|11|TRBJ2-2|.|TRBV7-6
TGTGCCAGCAGCTTAGCTGGGGAGCTGTTTTTT
CASSLAGELFF
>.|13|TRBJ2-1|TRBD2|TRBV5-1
TGCGCCAGCAGCTTGACAGCGGGAGATGAGCAGTTCTTC
CASSLTAGDEQFF
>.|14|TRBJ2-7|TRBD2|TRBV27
TGTGCCAGCAGCCCTAGCGGGAGGGTTTACGAGCAGTACTTC
CASSPSGRVYEQYF
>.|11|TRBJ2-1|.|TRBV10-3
TGTGCCATCAGTGAGCAGGGTACGCAGTTCTTC
CAISEQGTQFF
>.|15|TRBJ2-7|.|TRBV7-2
TGTGCCAGCAGCCTCTTGATGGGGGGCCCCTACGAGCAGTACTTC
CASSLLMGGPYEQYF
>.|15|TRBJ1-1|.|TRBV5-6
TGTGCCAGCAGCTTGGGGACCCTAAGCGGGACTGAAGCTTTCTTT
CASSLGTLSGTEAFF
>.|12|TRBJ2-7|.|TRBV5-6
TGTGCCAGCAGCGCGTGGGATTACGAGCAGTACTTC
CASSAWDYEQYF
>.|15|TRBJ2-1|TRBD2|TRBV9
TGTGCCAGCAGCGTAGGGACTAGCGGGAACAATGAGCAGTTCTTC
CASSVGTSGNNEQFF
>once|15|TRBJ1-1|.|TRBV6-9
TGTGCCAGCAGTTACGGATGCCCGGTGAACACTGAAGCTTTCTTT
CASSYGCPVNTEAFF
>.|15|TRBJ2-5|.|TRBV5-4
TGTGCCAGCAGCTTGAAATTGGGGCTCCAAGAGACCCAGTACTTC
CASSLKLGLQETQYF
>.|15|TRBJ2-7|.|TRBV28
TGTGCCAGCAGTTTAATTTATAAGGGATCCTACGAGCAGTACTTC
CASSLIYKGSYEQYF
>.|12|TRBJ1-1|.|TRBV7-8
TGTGCCAGCAGCTCGCCCCACACTGAAGCTTTCTTT
CASSSPHTEAFF
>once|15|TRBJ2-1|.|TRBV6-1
TGTGCCAGCAGTGAACTCCAAAGGCAAGGGCATGAGCAGTTCTTC
CASSELQRQGHEQFF
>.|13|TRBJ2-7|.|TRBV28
TGTGCCAGCAGTCCTCGACAGGCCTACGAGCAGTACTTC
CASSPRQAYEQYF
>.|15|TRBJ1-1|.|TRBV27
TGTGCCAGCAGTTTATCGGCCGGAATGAACACTGAAGCTTTCTTT
CASSLSAGMNTEAFF
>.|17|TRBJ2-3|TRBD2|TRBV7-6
TGTGCCAGCAGCTTGGAACCCCTAGCGGCTAGCACAGATACGCAGTATTTT
CASSLEPLAASTDTQYF
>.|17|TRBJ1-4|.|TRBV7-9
TGTGCCAGCAGCTCCCGCTTGGGGTCTGCAACTAATGAAAAACTGTTTTTT
CASSSRLGSATNEKLFF
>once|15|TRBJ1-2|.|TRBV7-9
TGTGCCAGCAGCCCCGTGGAAATCACAAACTATGGCTACACCTTC
CASSPVEITNYGYTF
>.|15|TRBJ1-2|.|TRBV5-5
TGTGCCAGCAGCTTGGATCTGGGATCTAACTATGGCTACACCTTC
CASSLDLGSNYGYTF
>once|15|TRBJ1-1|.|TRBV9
TGTGCCAGCAGCGAGGGGACGTGGGCGTACACTGAAGCTTTCTTT
CASSEGTWAYTEAFF
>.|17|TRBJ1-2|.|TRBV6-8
TGTGCCAGCAGTTACATAACGTGGGGCAGAGGGCACTATGGCTACACCTTC
CASSYITWGRGHYGYTF
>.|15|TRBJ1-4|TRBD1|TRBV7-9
TGTGCCAGCAGCCCCCTTGAGGGGGCTCTTGAAAAACTGTTTTTT
CASSPLEGALEKLFF
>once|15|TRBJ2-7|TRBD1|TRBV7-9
TGTGCCAGCAGCTGGGATCCGGGACAGGCACGTATCCCGTACTTC
CASSWDPGQARIPYF
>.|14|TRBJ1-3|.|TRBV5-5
TGTGCCACTCACGCGGGGTTGACTGGAAACACCATATATTTT
CATHAGLTGNTIYF
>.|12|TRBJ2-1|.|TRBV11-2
TGTGCCAGCAGCTTAGATCTCCATGAGCAGTTCTTC
CASSLDLHEQFF
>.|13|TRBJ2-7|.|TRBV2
TGTGCCAGCATGACGGGATTGTATTACGAGCAGTACTTC
CASMTGLYYEQYF
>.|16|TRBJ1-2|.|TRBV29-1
TGCAGCGTTGAAGATCCGGGCAGGGAAGACGGCTATGGCTACACCTTC
CSVEDPGREDGYGYTF
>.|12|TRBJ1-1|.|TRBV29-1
TGCAGCGGACTAGGGGGGGCCACTGAAGCTTTCTTT
CSGLGGATEAFF
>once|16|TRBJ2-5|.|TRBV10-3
TGTGCCATCAGTGAGTCGACTCGGGCGAGTGGGGAGACCCAGTACTTC
CAISESTRASGETQYF
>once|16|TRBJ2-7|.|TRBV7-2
TGTGCCAGCAGCTTAAATCTCGGCAGATTCAGCTACGAGCAGTACTTC
CASSLNLGRFSYEQYF
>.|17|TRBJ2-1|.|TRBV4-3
TGCGCCAGCAGCCAGGGGGTTGGCGGAGCCATACTCAATGAGCAGTTCTTC
CASSQGVGGAILNEQFF
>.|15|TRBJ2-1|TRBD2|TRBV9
TGTGCCAGCAGCGCCGTGGGAGGGTCCTACAATGAGCAGTTCTTC
CASSAVGGSYNEQFF
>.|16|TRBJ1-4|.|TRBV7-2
TGTGCCAGCAGCTTAGGCTTAGGACCGACTAATGAAAAACTGTTTTTT
CASSLGLGPTNEKLFF
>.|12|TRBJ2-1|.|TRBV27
TGTGCCAGCAGCTTTAGCTACGATGAGCAGTTCTTC
CASSFSYDEQFF
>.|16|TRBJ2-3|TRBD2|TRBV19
TGTGCCAGTACCCCCGGACTAGCGGGAGGGTTAAATACGCAGTATTTT
CASTPGLAGGLNTQYF
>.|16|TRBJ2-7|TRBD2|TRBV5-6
TGTGCCAGCAGCCCTGCGGGGGGGCTCCCGGACTACGAGCAGTACTTC
CASSPAGGLPDYEQYF
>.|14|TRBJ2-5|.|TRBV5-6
TGTGCCAGCAGCTTGATGGGGAGTGGCGAGACCCAGTACTTC
CASSLMGSGETQYF
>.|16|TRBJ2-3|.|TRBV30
TGTGCCTGGAGCCACGGGGGTCCCGCTAGCACAGATACGCAGTATTTT
CAWSHGGPASTDTQYF